This T cell receptor beta chain was captured in a study of shared clonotypes between healthy human individuals. Generated by immunoSEQ multiplex PCR, the TCRdb table keeps only in-frame clones and is missing some. The sample includes millions of clones, over 85% seen only once; the top ten take around 0.13%. This receptor was taken from a man between 18 and 35 years old in good health. Sequencing input: naive CD4+ T cells sorted from blood. Subset specified: CD45RA+ positively selected.

The CDR3 DNA sequence: TGTGCCAGCAGCTCACACGGACTTGAGCAGTACTTC. Amino acids: CASSSHGLEQYF. The chain has TRBV7-2 and TRBJ2-7, with D tentatively TRBD2 (5 bases). CDR3 length: 12 residues. Trimming left V 4 bases short and J 7 bases short, with 11 bases between. Germline assignment: CDR1 SGHTA and CDR2 FQGNSA.